This record covers a single T cell receptor (beta chain). Its specificity is not known. This sample was taken from a study of neoadjuvant anti-PD-1 for oral cavity cancer. Study as a whole: Patients without progression received a fourth nivolumab dose around day 43, then surgical resection on days 50-56.

The study, taken as a whole, reports: With three patients per group, TCR findings need larger cohorts.

CDR3 length: 15 residues. Germline lookup yields CDR1 MNHEY and CDR2 SMNVEV (reference sequence). After removal of 9 bases from V and 8 bases from J, the junction contained 14 bases not matched to a gene. Patients were newly diagnosed with stage II-IVA oral cavity squamous cell carcinoma without prior systemic or radiation treatment. Patients had HPV-negative, locally advanced oral cavity squamous cell carcinoma. Sequenced by immunoSEQ multiplex PCR; TCRdb stores in-frame clones only, minus some. This sample has tens of thousands of clones, with about 83% found just once. The TCR was taken from a person aged 40 to 85 with oral cavity squamous cell carcinoma. The genes are TRBV27 and TRBJ2-1, with TRBD2 identical over 9 bases. The sample was PBMCs, taken before nivolumab (anti-PD-1) treatment. The CDR3 sequence: CASCPAAGGLDEQFF. The CDR3 coding sequence is TGTGCCAGTTGCCCCGCGGCGGGGGGGCTGGATGAGCAGTTCTTC.